This entry concerns a single T cell receptor (beta chain). As yet, its antigen is unknown. The data derive from a study of OX40 agonist ivuxolimab in advanced cancers. Study-wide context: Enrollees could have had prior anti-PD-1, anti-PD-L1 or anti-CTLA-4 therapy, which under 50% had received. Study-wide points: Normalized expansion of T-cell clones was also low for some nonresponders.

The CDR3 totals 14 residues. CDR1 and CDR2 (germline): SGHVS, FQNEAQ. The trim removed 3 bases at V and 4 bases at J, leaving 5 bases unmatched. TCRdb keeps only in-frame clones here, not all; method: immunoSEQ multiplex PCR. Of tens of thousands of clones in the sample, around 82% were seen once. The V and J genes are TRBV7-8 and TRBJ2-7; 8 bases match TRBD1. Specimen: CD4+ or CD8+ T cells sorted from blood, collected in a trial of the OX40 agonist ivuxolimab. The receptor was derived from an adult with an advanced solid tumor such as melanoma, head and neck, liver or kidney cancer. In nucleotides, the CDR3 is TGTGCCAGCAGCTTTGACAGGGGACATTACGAGCAGTACTTC. Translation: CASSFDRGHYEQYF.